These T cell receptor beta chains were read from a single sample in a study of T cells after yellow fever vaccination. TCRdb re-analysed the 5' RACE reads in MiXCR, keeping a single row per CDR3 protein. The top ten hold about 14% of the sample, which has hundreds of thousands of distinct CDR3 sequences, approximately 12% seen once. Sequencing used PBMCs, obtained on the day of the yellow fever booster vaccination. The receptors derive from a man aged 25 to 40 who received the YFV17D yellow fever vaccine. Each CDR3 is given without its conserved first and last residue.

TRBJ2-1,TRBV30,AWSVETRGPDEQF
TRBJ2-3,TRBV3-1,ASSPTPWGFTDTQY
TRBJ1-4,TRBV14,ASSQEGTGRPEKLF
TRBJ1-1,TRBV5-1,ASSLSVTGIPTEAF
TRBJ2-7,TRBV6-2/TRBV6-3,ASTGGRVYEQY
TRBJ2-6,TRBV5-1,ASSQGRSNPGADVLT
TRBJ2-7,TRBV7-9,ASSLSGLEQY
TRBJ2-7,TRBV7-8,ASSFAREWVSYEQY
TRBJ1-5,TRBV28,ASRGGNPGMPQH
TRBJ2-3,TRBV7-2,ASSPGGSVDTQY
TRBJ2-3,TRBV6-1,ASSWGSDFTDTQY
TRBJ2-7,TRBV4-1,ASSQGSGHSYEQY
TRBJ1-2,TRBV27,ASSSTGAQGTDDYGYT
TRBJ2-7,TRBV7-8,ASSSTGAVIDEQY
TRBJ1-6,TRBV7-8,ASSLGQALGSPLH
TRBJ2-3,TRBV15,ATSRDGDSTDTQY
TRBJ2-1,TRBV9,ASTLAAGDNEQF
TRBJ1-5,TRBV4-3,ASSQVVNQPQH
TRBJ2-1,TRBV7-2,ASSPMGAHEQF
TRBJ1-2,TRBV6-2/TRBV6-3,ASKLTRTGMNYGYT
TRBJ2-1,TRBV20-1,SASTGTSGRDEQF
TRBJ2-1,TRBV5-1,ASSFPTGRAYNEQF
TRBJ2-5,TRBV9,ASSVAPTGDETQY
TRBJ2-7,TRBV7-6,ASSPGAHEQY
TRBJ2-1,TRBV6-5,ASSYSRDTVRQF
TRBJ2-5,TRBV7-9,ASSLAQSGRTQY
TRBJ2-2,TRBV18,ASSPRVGDTGELF
TRBJ1-1,TRBV5-1,ASSLGAPDRGNTEAF
TRBJ2-1,TRBV4-1,ASSQTMGSYNEQF
TRBJ2-7,TRBV10-3,AATGQGSHEQY
TRBJ2-5,TRBV29-1,SAGTSARETQY
TRBJ2-7,TRBV19,ASTLSGTYSYEQY
TRBJ2-7,TRBV19,ASSISGGTHEQY
TRBJ2-1,TRBV4-2,ASSRGTSDYNEQF
TRBJ2-3,TRBV5-1,ASRTQPSTDTQY
TRBJ2-5,TRBV7-2,ASSPRTSGSTQY
TRBJ2-3,TRBV7-2,ASSLSRLAGVQDTQY
TRBJ2-5,TRBV29-1,SVEQLETQY
TRBJ2-1,TRBV5-1,ASSGNRAHEQF